The 8 T cell receptor beta chains below all came from one sample that was sequenced in a study of T cell responses to AZD1222 COVID-19 vaccine. Sequencing was performed with immunoSEQ multiplex PCR; in TCRdb, only in-frame clones are kept and a portion is missing. The sample records 40,000 to 50,000 clones, roughly 83% being singletons. Source: peripheral blood, taken 28 days after the second AZD1222 dose. Receptor source: an adult who received the AZD1222 COVID-19 vaccine.

This clone rates as medium-sized. The chain joins TRBV3-1 (or the pseudogene TRBV3-2) to TRBJ1-2; TRBD1 is a possible D gene (6 bases). CDR3 length: 14 amino acids. Trimming removed 3 bases from V and 10 bases from J, with 18 bases in between. Germline V gene lookup returns CDR1 LGHDT and CDR2 YNNKEL (reference sequence). The chain's CDR3 is CASSQRTEHRFYTF. CDR3 DNA: TGTGCCAGCAGCCAGCGGACAGAGCATAGGTTCTACACCTTC.

This chain uses TRBV30 with TRBJ2-2; TRBD1 aligns across 8 bases. Losses at the gene ends were 6 bases for V and 1 base for J; bases not matched to a gene: 7. The CDR3 is 15 residues long. CDR1 and CDR2 (germline): GTSNPN, SVGIG (reference sequence). In DNA, the CDR3 is TGTGCCTGCCCTCCCGGGACAGGGAACACCGGGGAGCTGTTTTTT. As protein: CACPPGTGNTGELFF.

This chain links TRBV4-1 with TRBJ2-3, with 7 bases aligning to TRBD1. The CDR3 extends over 15 amino acids. With V trimmed by 0 bases and J by 5 bases, 5 bases remained unmatched. Germline V gene data show CDR1 as MGHRA and CDR2 as YSYEKL. The CDR3 sequence: CASSQDEGAGDTQYF. The CDR3 DNA sequence: TGCGCCAGCAGCCAAGACGAGGGGGCGGGAGATACGCAGTATTTT.

The gene calls are TRBV14 and TRBJ2-7, with D possibly being TRBD1 (6 bases). V was shortened by 1 base and J by 5 bases, with 15 bases between the two germline ends. The CDR3 runs to 15 residues. The germline CDR1 and CDR2 sequences are SGHDN and FVKESK. This CDR3 is CASSQVPGAPHEQYF. In DNA form, the CDR3 reads TGTGCCAGCAGCCAAGTGCCAGGGGCCCCCCACGAGCAGTACTTC.

The chain employs TRBV7-8 and TRBJ2-5; no clear D gene. This CDR3 region has 13 residues. The germline V gene has CDR1 SGHVS and CDR2 FQNEAQ. V was pared by 3 bases and J by 5 bases, with 10 bases between. CDR3 in amino acids: CASSFDTLETQYF. The CDR3 nucleotides are TGTGCCAGCAGCTTTGACACATTGGAGACCCAGTACTTC. The full variable domain, completed using reference TRBV7-8 and TRBJ2-5, is GAGVSQSPRYKVAKRGQDVALRCDPISGHVSLFWYQQALGQGPEFLTYFQNEAQLDKSGLPSDRFFAERPEGSVSTLKIQRTQQEDSAVYLCASSFDTLETQYFGPGTRLLVL.

This chain uses TRBV3-1 (or the pseudogene TRBV3-2) with TRBJ2-3, with D possibly TRBD2 on 6 matching bases. The V end lost 4 bases, the J end lost 2 bases, and 13 bases lay between the germline ends. This CDR3 is 15 amino acids long. The germline V gene has CDR1 LGHDT and CDR2 YNNKEL (reference sequence). The CDR3 nucleotides read TGTGCCAGCAGCCCCCGGGGCGGGGCCACAGATACGCAGTATTTT. Translation gives CASSPRGGATDTQYF.

The rearrangement links TRBV19 to TRBJ1-6, with 9 positions matching TRBD1. This CDR3 contains 15 residues. The J segment lost 7 bases and the V segment lost 3 bases, leaving 4 bases of the junction unmatched. CDR1 is LNHDA, CDR2 SQIVND, per germline (reference sequence). The DNA for the CDR3 is TGTGCCAGTAGTATGGGGACAGGGTGGAATTCACCCCTCCACTTT. Translating it yields CASSMGTGWNSPLHF.

This clone was counted between two and nine times. The chain couples TRBV5-8 to TRBJ1-1; D might be TRBD1 (5 bases). Germline CDR1 is SGHTS and CDR2 is YDEGEE. The CDR3 has 16 amino acids. The V end was cut by 6 bases, the J end by 1 base, with 19 bases between. CDR3: CASTAQVGVGNTEAFF. The CDR3 DNA sequence: TGTGCCAGCACGGCACAGGTGGGGGTAGGGAACACTGAAGCTTTCTTT.